The TCR beta chain under discussion was sequenced for a study of beta chain features in type 1 diabetes. General study results and limits: Individuals with type 1 diabetes displayed fewer insertions and more deletions at VDJ junctions.

The length of the CDR3 is 15 residues. CDR1 and CDR2 (germline): SGHAT, FQNNGV. V lost 8 bases and J 0 bases, leaving 15 bases between the germline ends. For this clone: As yet, its antigen is unknown.

The sequenced template was cDNA made from the entire isolated RNA. Several million reads were obtained on average from naive, central memory and regulatory T cell samples. The method was immunoSEQ multiplex PCR; TCRdb's version includes in-frame clones alone and lacks a portion of them. In the table there are 220,000 or so clones, around 68% of which are singletons. The clonotype comes from a man aged 25-45 years in good health. Sequencing was carried out using naive CD4+ T cells from blood. The chain has TRBV11-2 and TRBJ2-3; D unresolved. CDR3 nucleotides: TGTGCCAGCCTCTCGAACGGACGGAGCACAGATACGCAGTATTTT. Translating it yields CASLSNGRSTDTQYF.